This T cell receptor (beta chain) was recovered during a study of OX40 agonist ivuxolimab in advanced cancers. Study context: Those treated in dose escalation had hepatocellular carcinoma, melanoma, renal cell cancer or head and neck cancer. Study results and limitations: Compared with CD4+, CD8+ T cells on average had more expanded clones.

Samples were taken at baseline and on day 1 of cycles 4 and 7. Libraries were prepared by immunoSEQ multiplex PCR; TCRdb keeps only in-frame clonotypes and omits some of them. The sample has some 66,000 clones, around 85% seen once; the top ten hold about 0.83%. About this clone itself: No antigen is known for it.

Per the germline V gene, CDR1 is SGHRS and CDR2 is YFSETQ. The ends were cut back, 0 bases at V and 6 bases at J, with 16 bases in the middle. CDR3 length: 16 residues. This specimen consisted of CD4+ or CD8+ T cells sorted from blood, obtained in a trial of the OX40 agonist ivuxolimab. This clonotype was sampled from an adult with an advanced solid tumor such as melanoma, head and neck, liver or kidney cancer. The chain recombines TRBV5-1 with TRBJ2-1, with D maybe TRBD1 (6 bases). This chain's CDR3 is CASSLAVGRGFNEQFF. CDR3 bases: TGCGCCAGCAGCTTGGCCGTAGGCAGGGGATTCAATGAGCAGTTCTTC.